Presented here are 16 T cell receptor beta chains from one specimen sequenced in a study of shared clonotypes between healthy human individuals. Some clones are missing from TCRdb's copy, which holds only in-frame ones; the method was immunoSEQ multiplex PCR. The sample holds around 550,000 clones; around 96% are singletons and the top ten take over 0.1%. CD8 cells classed as naive were CD45RO-negative and positively selected for CCR7, excluding terminally differentiated effector memory CD45RA+ cells. The sequencing sample was made of naive CD8+ T cells sorted from blood. Source of these receptors: a woman aged 25 to 45 in good health.

V is TRBV18 and J is TRBJ1-4; D might be TRBD1 (5 bases). The V and J ends lost 3 bases and 8 bases respectively, with 16 bases between them. The CDR3 extends over 15 amino acids. Germline lookup yields CDR1 KGHSH and CDR2 LQKENI. The CDR3 region is CASSPEGSTKEKLFF. The CDR3 DNA is TGTGCCAGCTCACCGGAGGGGAGCACAAAGGAAAAACTGTTTTTT.

The chain carries TRBV5-6 and TRBJ1-1, with D hard to call. The CDR3 covers 13 residues. Trimming cost V 2 bases and J 1 base, with 6 bases left between them. CDR1 SGHDT and CDR2 YYEEEE come from the germline V gene. In nucleotides, the CDR3 is TGTGCCAGCAGCTTCGCCGAGAACACTGAAGCTTTCTTT. This codes for CASSFAENTEAFF.

The chain has TRBV25-1 and TRBJ2-7; maybe TRBD1 (5 bases). Trimming pared 6 bases from V and 3 bases from J, leaving 12 bases between. This CDR3 has 13 amino acids. CDR1 and CDR2 from the germline V gene are MGHDK and SYGVNS. The CDR3 is CASSEVGVYEQYF. The CDR3 DNA follows: TGTGCCAGCAGCGAAGTAGGGGTCTACGAGCAGTACTTC.

This chain joins TRBV27 and TRBJ2-7; 7 positions match TRBD1. CDR3 length: 14 amino acids. After removal of 10 bases from V and 3 bases from J, the junction contained 12 bases not matched to a gene. In germline, CDR1 is MNHEY, CDR2 SMNVEV (reference sequence). CDR3: CATSPGDSLYEQYF. In nucleotides, the CDR3 is TGTGCCACCTCCCCAGGGGACAGCCTCTACGAGCAGTACTTC.

The chain links TRBV5-1 to TRBJ2-1; 11 positions agree with TRBD1. This CDR3 contains 17 residues. V shed 0 bases, J shed 7 bases, and the junction held 9 bases outside the gene matches. Germline values: CDR1 SGHRS, CDR2 YFSETQ. This chain's CDR3 is CASSLAQGQGVENEQFF. The CDR3 coding sequence is TGCGCCAGCAGCTTGGCCCAGGGACAGGGGGTGGAAAATGAGCAGTTCTTC.

The genes are TRBV4-2 and TRBJ2-3; D gene ambiguous. CDR1 LGHNA and CDR2 YNFKEQ come from the germline V gene. The V end was cut by 0 bases, the J end by 2 bases, with 9 bases between. This CDR3 is built from 15 residues. The CDR3 DNA sequence: TGTGCCAGCAGCCAAGATATGAGGACCACAGATACGCAGTATTTT. Protein product: CASSQDMRTTDTQYF.

This chain uses TRBV28 with TRBJ2-2; the D gene is possibly TRBD1 (6 bases). Germline V gene data show CDR1 as MDHEN and CDR2 as SYDVKM. The V end lost 7 bases, the J end lost 7 bases, and 16 bases lay between the germline ends. The CDR3 loop spans 14 amino acids. CDR3 sequence reads: CASTSWGRGGELFF. The CDR3 nucleotides read TGTGCCAGCACCTCCTGGGGGCGTGGCGGGGAGCTGTTTTTT. The complete variable domain, with remaining parts taken from reference TRBV28 and TRBJ2-2, reads DVKVTQSSRYLVKRTGEKVFLECVQDMDHENMFWYRQDPGLGLRLIYFSYDVKMKEKGDIPEGYSVSREKKERFSLILESASTNQTSMYLCASTSWGRGGELFFGEGSRLTVL.

V and J are TRBV28 and TRBJ2-3; a possible D gene is TRBD2 (5 bases). There are 14 residues in the CDR3. The germline CDR1 and CDR2 sequences are MDHEN and SYDVKM. Deletions cut 3 bases from V and 1 base from J, with 8 bases between. The CDR3 region has the DNA TGTGCCAGCAGTTTCTTTAGCGGCACAGATACGCAGTATTTT. Translation gives CASSFFSGTDTQYF.

V usage is TRBV30 and J usage is TRBJ1-1; no clear D gene. V lost 2 bases and J 7 bases, leaving 11 bases between the germline ends. Germline values: CDR1 GTSNPN, CDR2 SVGIG (reference sequence). The CDR3 runs 12 residues. For the CDR3, the DNA is TGTGCCTGGAGTCCCCCATATAATGAAGCTTTCTTT. It is translated as CAWSPPYNEAFF.

V and J are TRBV5-1 and TRBJ2-7; tentatively, D is TRBD2 (5 bases). CDR1 is SGHRS, CDR2 YFSETQ, per germline. The V end lost 0 bases, the J end lost 0 bases, and 10 bases lay between the germline ends. The CDR3 totals 15 residues. In DNA form, the CDR3 reads TGCGCCAGCAGCTTGGATTTGGGGAGCTCCTACGAGCAGTACTTC. Residues: CASSLDLGSSYEQYF.

CDR3 region: CASRMGREQYF. CDR3 nucleotides: TGTGCCAGCAGGATGGGGCGCGAGCAGTACTTC. This sequence joins TRBV7-3 and TRBJ2-7, with D maybe TRBD1 (5 bases). V was pared by 6 bases and J by 6 bases, with 9 bases between. The CDR3 is made up of 11 amino acids. Germline lookup yields CDR1 SGHTA and CDR2 FQGTGA.

CDR3 in DNA: TGTGCCAGCAGCTTCTGGTCGAGCTCCTACAATGAGCAGTTCTTC. This translates into CASSFWSSSYNEQFF. This rearrangement joins TRBV7-6 to TRBJ2-1; no definite D call. The CDR3 loop spans 15 amino acids. The germline CDR1 and CDR2 sequences are SGHVS and FNYEAQ. V lost 3 bases to trimming and J lost 0 bases, with 9 bases between them.

V usage is TRBV27 and J usage is TRBJ2-3; D gene ambiguous. This CDR3 has 15 residues. Germline assignment: CDR1 MNHEY and CDR2 SMNVEV (reference sequence). V was cut by 5 bases and J by 2 bases, with 14 bases left in between. CDR3 nucleotide sequence: TGTGCCAGCAGTGGGCTACTAAGGCACACAGATACGCAGTATTTT. This encodes CASSGLLRHTDTQYF.

This rearrangement joins TRBV15 to TRBJ2-3; D might be TRBD2 (6 bases). CDR3 length equals 16 residues. Germline V gene sequence: CDR1 LNHNV, CDR2 YYDKDF (reference sequence). V was shortened by 0 bases and J by 5 bases, with 15 bases between the two germline ends. CDR3 in DNA: TGTGCCACCAGCAGAGATGTCGGCGGCGGGAAAGATACGCAGTATTTT. It yields the protein CATSRDVGGGKDTQYF.

This chain uses TRBV27 with TRBJ2-5; D may be TRBD2 (6 bases). The tail of the sequence fits TRBJ2-7 better, so the J call may be wrong. Germline V CDR1 and CDR2: MNHEY, SMNVEV (reference sequence). The CDR3 totals 13 residues. CDR3 DNA: TGTGCCAGCAGTTGGGCTAGCGACTACGAGCAGTACTTC. Amino acid sequence: CASSWASDYEQYF.

The V call is TRBV27, the J call TRBJ2-1, with D tentatively TRBD1 or TRBD2 (5 bases each). V lost 2 bases and J lost 8, with 13 bases in between. Germline V lookup: CDR1 MNHEY, CDR2 SMNVEV (reference sequence). This CDR3 is 14 amino acids long. DNA of the CDR3: TGTGCCAGCAGTTTAATGTACGGGGCTCATGAGCAGTTCTTC. Amino acids: CASSLMYGAHEQFF.